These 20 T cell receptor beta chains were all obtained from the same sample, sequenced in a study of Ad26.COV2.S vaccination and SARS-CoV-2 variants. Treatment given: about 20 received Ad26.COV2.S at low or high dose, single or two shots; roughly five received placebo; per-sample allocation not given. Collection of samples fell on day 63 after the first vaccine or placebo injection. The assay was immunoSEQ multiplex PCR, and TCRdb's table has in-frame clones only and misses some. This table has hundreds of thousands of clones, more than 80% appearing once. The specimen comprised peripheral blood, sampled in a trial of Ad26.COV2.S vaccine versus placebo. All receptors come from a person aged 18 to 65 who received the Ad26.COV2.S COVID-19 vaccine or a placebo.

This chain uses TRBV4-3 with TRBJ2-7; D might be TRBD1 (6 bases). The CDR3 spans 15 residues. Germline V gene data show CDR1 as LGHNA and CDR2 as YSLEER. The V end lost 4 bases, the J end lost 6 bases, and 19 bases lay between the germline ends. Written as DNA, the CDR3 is TGCGCCAGCAGCCCTGCCAGACAGGTTGTCTCCGAGCAGTACTTC. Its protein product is CASSPARQVVSEQYF.

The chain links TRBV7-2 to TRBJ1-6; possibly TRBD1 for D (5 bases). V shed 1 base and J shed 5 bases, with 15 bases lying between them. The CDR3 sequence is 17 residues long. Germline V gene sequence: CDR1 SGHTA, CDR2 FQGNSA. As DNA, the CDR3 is TGTGCCAGCAGCTTAGACCCGGGGCAGATAGATAATTCACCCCTCCACTTT. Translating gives CASSLDPGQIDNSPLHF.

For the CDR3, the DNA is TGCAGCGTGGAGGGACAGGGGGCCTACAATGAGCAGTTCTTC. Protein: CSVEGQGAYNEQFF. The rearrangement joins TRBV29-1 to TRBJ2-1; 11 bases fit TRBD1. The length of the CDR3 is 14 residues. CDR1 is SQVTM, CDR2 ANQGSEA, per germline. Trimming removed 6 bases from V and 2 bases from J; junction bases left unmatched: 3.

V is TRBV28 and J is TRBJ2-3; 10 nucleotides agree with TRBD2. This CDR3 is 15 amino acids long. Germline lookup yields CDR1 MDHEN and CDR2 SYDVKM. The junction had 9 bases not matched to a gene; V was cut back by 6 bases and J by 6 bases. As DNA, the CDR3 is TGTGCCAGCAGCTCCGGGAGCGGGAGGGCTGATACGCAGTATTTT. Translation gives CASSSGSGRADTQYF. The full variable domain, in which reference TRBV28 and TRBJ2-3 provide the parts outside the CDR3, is DVKVTQSSRYLVKRTGEKVFLECVQDMDHENMFWYRQDPGLGLRLIYFSYDVKMKEKGDIPEGYSVSREKKERFSLILESASTNQTSMYLCASSSGSGRADTQYFGPGTRLTVL.

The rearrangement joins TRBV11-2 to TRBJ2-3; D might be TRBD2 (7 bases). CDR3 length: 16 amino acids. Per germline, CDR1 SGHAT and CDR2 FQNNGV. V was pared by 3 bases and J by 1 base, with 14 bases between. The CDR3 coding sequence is TGTGCCAGCAGCTTGAGGGGCGGGGGCGGCACAGATACGCAGTATTTT. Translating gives CASSLRGGGGTDTQYF.

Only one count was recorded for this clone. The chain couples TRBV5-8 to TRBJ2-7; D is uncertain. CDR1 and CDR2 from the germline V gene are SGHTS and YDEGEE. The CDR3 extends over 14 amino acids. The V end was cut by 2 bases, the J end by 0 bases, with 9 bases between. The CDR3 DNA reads TGTGCCAGCAGCTTCGGGCAGCGCTCCTACGAGCAGTACTTC. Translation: CASSFGQRSYEQYF.

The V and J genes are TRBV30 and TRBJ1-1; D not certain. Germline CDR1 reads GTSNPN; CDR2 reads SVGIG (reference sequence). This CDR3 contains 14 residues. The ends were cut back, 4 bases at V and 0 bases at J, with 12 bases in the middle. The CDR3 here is CAWKVMGLNTEAFF. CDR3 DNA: TGTGCCTGGAAGGTCATGGGCCTGAACACTGAAGCTTTCTTT.

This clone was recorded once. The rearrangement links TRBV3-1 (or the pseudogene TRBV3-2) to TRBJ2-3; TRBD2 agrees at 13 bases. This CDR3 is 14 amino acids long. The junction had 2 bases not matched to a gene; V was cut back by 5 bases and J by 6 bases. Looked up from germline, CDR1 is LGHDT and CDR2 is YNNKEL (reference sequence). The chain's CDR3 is CASSRTSGSDTQYF. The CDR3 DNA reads TGTGCCAGCAGCAGGACTAGCGGGAGTGATACGCAGTATTTT.

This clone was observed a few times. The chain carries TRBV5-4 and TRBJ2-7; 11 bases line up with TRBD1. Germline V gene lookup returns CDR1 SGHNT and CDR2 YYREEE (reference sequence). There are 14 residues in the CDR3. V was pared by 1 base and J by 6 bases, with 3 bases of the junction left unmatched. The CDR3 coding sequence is TGTGCCAGCAGCTTGTCGGGACAGGGGGTCGAGCAGTACTTC. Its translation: CASSLSGQGVEQYF.

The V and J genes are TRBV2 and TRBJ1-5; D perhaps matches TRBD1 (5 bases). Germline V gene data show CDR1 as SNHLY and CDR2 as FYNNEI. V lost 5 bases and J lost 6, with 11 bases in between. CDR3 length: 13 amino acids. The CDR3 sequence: CASSYAGLQPQHF. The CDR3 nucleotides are TGTGCCAGCAGTTACGCAGGGCTTCAGCCCCAGCATTTT.

CDR3 bases: TGTGCCAGCAGCTTAGATGAGACCTACGAGCAGTACTTC. As protein: CASSLDETYEQYF. The chain recombines TRBV11-2 with TRBJ2-7; no reliable D call. The CDR3 consists of 13 residues. V lost 0 bases and J 2 bases, leaving 5 bases between the germline ends. Germline CDR1 is SGHAT and CDR2 is FQNNGV.

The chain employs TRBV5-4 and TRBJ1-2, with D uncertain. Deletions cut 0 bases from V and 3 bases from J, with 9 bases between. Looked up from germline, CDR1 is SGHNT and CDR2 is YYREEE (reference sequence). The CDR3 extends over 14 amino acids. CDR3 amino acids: CASSLGGRYYGYTF. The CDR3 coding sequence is TGTGCCAGCAGCTTGGGCGGGCGGTACTATGGCTACACCTTC.

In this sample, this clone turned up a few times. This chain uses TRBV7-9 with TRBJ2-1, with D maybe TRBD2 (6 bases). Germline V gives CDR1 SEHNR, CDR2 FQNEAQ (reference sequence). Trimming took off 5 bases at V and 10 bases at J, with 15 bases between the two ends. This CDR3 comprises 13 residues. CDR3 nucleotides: TGTGCCAGCAGCCACGGTAGCGGAAACGAGCAGTTCTTC. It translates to CASSHGSGNEQFF.

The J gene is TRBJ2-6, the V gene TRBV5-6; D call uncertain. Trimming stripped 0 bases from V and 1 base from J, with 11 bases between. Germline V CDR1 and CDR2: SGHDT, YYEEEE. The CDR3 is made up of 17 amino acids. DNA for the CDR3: TGTGCCAGCAGCTTGGGGCCCTTTGGGTCTGGGGCCAACGTCCTGACTTTC. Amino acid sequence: CASSLGPFGSGANVLTF.

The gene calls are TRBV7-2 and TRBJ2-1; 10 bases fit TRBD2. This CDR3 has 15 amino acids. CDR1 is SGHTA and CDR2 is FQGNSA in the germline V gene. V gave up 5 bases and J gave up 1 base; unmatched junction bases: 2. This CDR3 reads CASSPSGRSYNEQFF. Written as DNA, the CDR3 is TGTGCCAGCAGCCCTAGCGGGAGATCCTACAATGAGCAGTTCTTC.

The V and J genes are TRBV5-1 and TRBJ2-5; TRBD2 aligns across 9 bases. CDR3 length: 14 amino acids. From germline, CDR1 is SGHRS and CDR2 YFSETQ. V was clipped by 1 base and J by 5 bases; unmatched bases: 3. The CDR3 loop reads CASSLRTSVETQYF. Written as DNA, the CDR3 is TGCGCCAGCAGCTTGCGGACTAGCGTTGAGACCCAGTACTTC. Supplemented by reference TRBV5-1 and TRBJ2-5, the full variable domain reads KAGVTQTPRYLIKTRGQQVTLSCSPISGHRSVSWYQQTPGQGLQFLFEYFSETQRNKGNFPGRFSGRQFSNSRSEMNVSTLELGDSALYLCASSLRTSVETQYFGPGTRLLVL.

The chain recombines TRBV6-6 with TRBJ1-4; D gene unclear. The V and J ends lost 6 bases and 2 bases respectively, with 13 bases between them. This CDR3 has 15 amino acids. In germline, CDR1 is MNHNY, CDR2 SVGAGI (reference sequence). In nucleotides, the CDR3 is TGTGCCAGCAGGGACCCCAGTTCCACTAATGAAAAACTGTTTTTT. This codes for CASRDPSSTNEKLFF.

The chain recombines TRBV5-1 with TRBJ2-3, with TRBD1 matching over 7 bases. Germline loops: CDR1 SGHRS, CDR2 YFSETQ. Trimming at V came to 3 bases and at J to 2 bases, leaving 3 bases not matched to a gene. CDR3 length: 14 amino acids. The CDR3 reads CASSSGQHTDTQYF. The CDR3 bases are TGCGCCAGCAGCTCGGGACAGCACACAGATACGCAGTATTTT.

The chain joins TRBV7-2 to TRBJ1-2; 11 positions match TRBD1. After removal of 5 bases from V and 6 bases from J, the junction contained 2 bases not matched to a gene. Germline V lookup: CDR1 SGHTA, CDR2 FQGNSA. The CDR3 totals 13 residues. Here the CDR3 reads CASSQGQGDGYTF. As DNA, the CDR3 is TGTGCCAGCAGCCAGGGACAGGGGGATGGCTACACCTTC.

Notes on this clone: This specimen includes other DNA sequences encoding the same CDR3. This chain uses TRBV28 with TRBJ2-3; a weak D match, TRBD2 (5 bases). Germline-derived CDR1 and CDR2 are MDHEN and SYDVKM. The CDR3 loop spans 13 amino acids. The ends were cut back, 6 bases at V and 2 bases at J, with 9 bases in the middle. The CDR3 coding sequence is TGTGCCAGCAGCCCCGGGAACACAGATACGCAGTATTTT. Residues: CASSPGNTDTQYF.